This T cell receptor (beta chain) was obtained from a study of OX40 agonist ivuxolimab in advanced cancers. At the level of the study: Patients got intravenous ivuxolimab at 0.01 to 10 mg/kg every 2 weeks. Hepatocellular carcinoma, melanoma, renal cell or head and neck cancer occurred in dose-escalation patients.

V was pared by 2 bases and J by 7 bases, with 15 bases of the junction left unmatched. Germline V gives CDR1 SGDLS, CDR2 YYNGEE. The CDR3 length is 18 residues. Generated by immunoSEQ multiplex PCR, the TCRdb table keeps only in-frame clones and is missing some. The sample shows fewer than 85,000 clones, roughly 90% of them seen only once. Study-wide findings and caveats: Clonal expansion from baseline to week 6 occurred in both CD4+ and CD8+ T cells. Some of the lowest clonal expansion was seen in partial responders at 0.1-3.0 mg/kg.

A word on this clone: The antigen remains undetermined.

The source was CD4+ or CD8+ T cells sorted from blood, collected in a trial of the OX40 agonist ivuxolimab. This TCR derives from an adult with an advanced solid tumor such as melanoma, head and neck, liver or kidney cancer. V gene TRBV9 combines with J gene TRBJ2-1; 10 positions match TRBD2. This CDR3 is CASSVLTAAGGRHNEQFF. The CDR3, as DNA: TGTGCCAGCAGCGTCCTCACCGCAGCGGGGGGGCGACATAATGAGCAGTTCTTC.